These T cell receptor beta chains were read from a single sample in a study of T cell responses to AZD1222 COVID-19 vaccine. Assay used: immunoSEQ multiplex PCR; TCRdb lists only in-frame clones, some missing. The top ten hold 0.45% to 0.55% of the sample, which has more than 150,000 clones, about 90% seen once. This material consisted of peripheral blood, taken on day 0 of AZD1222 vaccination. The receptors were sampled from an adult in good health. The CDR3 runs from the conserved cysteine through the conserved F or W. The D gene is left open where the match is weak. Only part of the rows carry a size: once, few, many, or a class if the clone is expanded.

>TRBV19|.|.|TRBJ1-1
TGTGCCAGTTTGGGGGGTCATCAAGCTTTCTTT
CASLGGHQAFF
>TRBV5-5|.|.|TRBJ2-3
TGTGCCAGCAGCTTAGGAAACGGTTATAGCACAGATACGCAGTATTTT
CASSLGNGYSTDTQYF
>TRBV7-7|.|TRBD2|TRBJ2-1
TGTGCTAGCAGCTTAGGGGCTAGCGGGAGCAATGAGCAGTTCTTC
CASSLGASGSNEQFF
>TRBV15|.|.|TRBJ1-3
TGTGCCACCAGCAGAGAAGGGGAAAGCCCAGTCTCTGGAAACACCATATATTTT
CATSREGESPVSGNTIYF
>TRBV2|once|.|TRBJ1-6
TGTGCCAGCGCGGCGAGGAGCCATAATTCACCCCTCCACTTT
CASAARSHNSPLHF
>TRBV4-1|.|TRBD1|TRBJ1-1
TGCGCCAGCAGCCAGGGACAGGAAACCGAAGCTTTCTTT
CASSQGQETEAFF
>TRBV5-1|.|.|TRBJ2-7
TGCGCCAGCAGCTTGGGTCGGGGCGGGTCCTACGAGCAGTACTTC
CASSLGRGGSYEQYF
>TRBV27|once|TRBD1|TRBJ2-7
TGTGCCAGCAGTTTACAGGGGGCTCTTGGCGAGCAGTACTTC
CASSLQGALGEQYF
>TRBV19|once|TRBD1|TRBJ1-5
TGTGCCAGTGACCCCCCCGGGACAGGGGTGGGGGATAGCAATCAGCCCCAGCATTTT
CASDPPGTGVGDSNQPQHF
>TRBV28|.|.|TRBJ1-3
TGTGCCAGCAGTCCTTCGGGGCTCTCCTCTGGAAACACCATATATTTT
CASSPSGLSSGNTIYF
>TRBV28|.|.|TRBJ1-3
TGTGCCAGCAGGCCGAGCGGCTCTGGAAACACCATATATTTT
CASRPSGSGNTIYF
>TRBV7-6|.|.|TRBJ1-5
TGTGCCAGCAGCTTAACGGGGAATCAGCCCCAGCATTTT
CASSLTGNQPQHF
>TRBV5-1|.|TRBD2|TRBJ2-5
TGCGCCAGCAGCTTGACTAGCGGGGGCCAAGAGACCCAGTACTTC
CASSLTSGGQETQYF
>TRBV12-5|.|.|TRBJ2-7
TGTGCTAGTGAGATCGGGCCTTCCTACGAGCAGTACTTC
CASEIGPSYEQYF
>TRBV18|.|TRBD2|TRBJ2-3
TGTGCCAGCCTAGCGGGGGCCCTCGTAAGCACAGATACGCAGTATTTT
CASLAGALVSTDTQYF
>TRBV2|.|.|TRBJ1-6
TGTGCCAGCAGTAGGGGTAATAATTCACCCCTCCACTTT
CASSRGNNSPLHF
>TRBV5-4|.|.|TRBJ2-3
TGTGCCAGCAGCCCGGGGGATCGACGCACAGATACGCAGTATTTT
CASSPGDRRTDTQYF
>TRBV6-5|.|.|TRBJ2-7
TGTGCCAGCAGTTATGGCCCCGGCACGTCCTACGAGCAGTACTTC
CASSYGPGTSYEQYF
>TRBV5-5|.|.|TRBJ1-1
TGTGCCAGCAGCTTGGGGCAAGTTGAAGCTTTCTTT
CASSLGQVEAFF
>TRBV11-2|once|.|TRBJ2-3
TGTGCCAGCAGCTTTACAGGGTCGGATACGCAGTATTTT
CASSFTGSDTQYF
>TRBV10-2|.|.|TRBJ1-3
TGCGCCAGCAGTGAATGGCAGACCCTTGGAAACACCATATATTTT
CASSEWQTLGNTIYF
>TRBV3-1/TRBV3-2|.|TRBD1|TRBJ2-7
TGTGCCAGCAGCCCGGGGGACAGGGGATGGGGCGAGCAGTACTTC
CASSPGDRGWGEQYF
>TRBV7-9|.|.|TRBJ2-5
TGTGCCAGCTTCCCGTCCACTGAACGCACCAACCAAGAGACCCAGTACTTC
CASFPSTERTNQETQYF
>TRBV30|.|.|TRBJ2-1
TGTGCCTGGAGTCCTCCGGGACCGGCATACAATGAGCAGTTCTTC
CAWSPPGPAYNEQFF
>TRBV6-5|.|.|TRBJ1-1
TGTGCCAGCGGGCCCGGGGGAGGGACTGAAGCTTTCTTT
CASGPGGGTEAFF
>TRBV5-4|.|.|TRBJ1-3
TGTGCCAGCAGCTTGGCAGGGACTTCTAGAGCCATATATTTT
CASSLAGTSRAIYF
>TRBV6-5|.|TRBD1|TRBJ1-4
TGTGCCAGCAGGTCCTCGGACAGGGAACGCGAAAAACTGTTTTTT
CASRSSDREREKLFF
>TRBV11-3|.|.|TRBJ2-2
TGTGCCAGCAGCTTAGAGGCAAGGGACACCGGGGAGCTGTTTTTT
CASSLEARDTGELFF